This T cell receptor beta chain was recorded in a study of blood T cells in healthy people across ages. Points from the study as a whole: Per million T cells, TCR beta diversity dropped roughly linearly as age increased.

The authors ran a second PCR of about 7 to 12 cycles using a sample-barcoded 5' primer and a J-beta primer mix. TCRdb independently ran MiXCR on the 5' RACE reads; one entry per CDR3 protein. The table records about 1.4 million distinct CDR3 sequences, approximately 63% of them present only once. This clonotype appeared a single time. Its antigen remains unknown. This receptor was taken from a young man in good health. Source material: blood.

The CDR3: CAISGLSGGSYNEQFF. The DNA for the CDR3 is TGTGCCATCAGTGGTCTTAGCGGGGGGAGTTACAATGAGCAGTTCTTC. J is TRBJ2-1 and V is TRBV10-3; 10 bases line up with TRBD2. Germline V gives CDR1 ENHRY, CDR2 SYGVKD. The CDR3 length is 16 residues. V lost 4 bases, J lost 4 bases, and 7 bases stayed unmatched.